Listed here are 24 T cell receptor beta chains from one sample, sequenced in a study of OX40 agonist ivuxolimab in advanced cancers. Generated by immunoSEQ multiplex PCR, the TCRdb table keeps only in-frame clones and is missing some. The sample contains fewer than 100,000 clones, 65% to 90% of which appear only once. The sequenced sample was CD4+ or CD8+ T cells sorted from blood, obtained in a trial of the OX40 agonist ivuxolimab. All receptors derive from an adult with an advanced solid tumor such as melanoma, head and neck, liver or kidney cancer.

The chain couples TRBV10-3 to TRBJ2-5; TRBD2 matches at 8 bases. CDR3 length: 16 amino acids. CDR1 is ENHRY, CDR2 SYGVKD, per germline. Trimming took 4 bases from V and 7 from J; bases not matched to a gene: 14. Here the CDR3 reads CAISGRAGGPEGTQYF. CDR3 coding DNA: TGTGCCATCAGTGGACGGGCGGGGGGACCGGAGGGGACCCAGTACTTC.

This clone was seen just once. At one boundary the junction diverges from the germline segment, which might be a read error. The J gene is TRBJ2-1, the V gene TRBV6-1; 12 positions agree with TRBD2. CDR1 is MNHNS, CDR2 SASEGT, per germline. The CDR3 is made up of 13 amino acids. CDR3 DNA: TGTGCCAGCAGTGAAGTGACTAGCGGGGGAAAGCTCTTC. This codes for CASSEVTSGGKLF.

The chain combines TRBV2 with TRBJ2-7; D gene unclear. The CDR3 consists of 12 residues. V lost 4 bases and J 5 bases, leaving 9 bases between the germline ends. The germline V gene has CDR1 SNHLY and CDR2 FYNNEI. DNA for the CDR3: TGTGCCAGCAGTGGGGGTAGCCACGAGCAGTACTTC. Translating it yields CASSGGSHEQYF. Combining the CDR3 with reference TRBV2 and TRBJ2-7 gives the whole variable domain EPEVTQTPSHQVTQMGQEVILRCVPISNHLYFYWYRQILGQKVEFLVSFYNNEISEKSEIFDDQFSVERPDGSNFTLKIRSTKLEDSAMYFCASSGGSHEQYFGPGTRLTVT.

The rearrangement joins TRBV4-2 to TRBJ2-3; tentatively, D is TRBD1 (5 bases). The CDR3 is 16 residues long. V was pared by 0 bases and J by 1 base, with 11 bases between. Germline CDR1 reads LGHNA; CDR2 reads YNFKEQ. The CDR3 reads CASSQDSQGGTDTQYF. The CDR3 coding sequence is TGTGCCAGCAGCCAAGATTCCCAGGGCGGCACAGATACGCAGTATTTT.

The V gene is TRBV28, the J gene TRBJ1-5; maybe TRBD1 (5 bases). The CDR3 consists of 14 residues. The V end was cut by 4 bases, the J end by 6 bases, with 13 bases between. CDR1 and CDR2 from the germline V gene are MDHEN and SYDVKM. The CDR3 sequence is CASSSGRGRQPQHF. CDR3 nucleotide sequence: TGTGCCAGCAGTTCCGGGAGGGGCCGTCAGCCCCAGCATTTT.

The chain uses TRBV4-1 and TRBJ1-4, with D tentatively TRBD1 (6 bases). The V gene lost 0 bases and the J gene lost 7 bases, with 12 bases spanning the gap. CDR3 size: 15 residues. Germline loops: CDR1 MGHRA, CDR2 YSYEKL. The DNA of the CDR3 is TGCGCCAGCAGCCAAGAAAGCCAGGGGCTTGAAAAACTGTTTTTT. Its protein product is CASSQESQGLEKLFF.

The genes are TRBV11-3 and TRBJ2-1; D is unresolved. Germline-derived CDR1 and CDR2 are SGHNT and YENEEA. CDR3 length equals 13 residues. V was cut by 2 bases and J by 0 bases, with 2 bases left in between. This CDR3 is CASSLTSYNEQFF. The CDR3 coding sequence is TGTGCCAGCAGCTTAACCTCCTACAATGAGCAGTTCTTC.

J is TRBJ2-1 and V is TRBV21-1. TRBV21-1 is a documented pseudogene. The CDR3 extends over 15 amino acids. The chain's CDR3 is CASSKCPGANNEQFF. The CDR3 DNA sequence: TGTGCCAGCAGCAAATGCCCGGGGGCCAACAATGAGCAGTTCTTC.

The chain recombines TRBV28 with TRBJ2-3; 7 bases are a match to TRBD2. Trimming took 4 bases from V and 0 from J; bases not matched to a gene: 13. Germline assignment: CDR1 MDHEN and CDR2 SYDVKM. The CDR3 has 18 residues. CDR3 DNA sequence: TGTGCCAGCAGTTCCACTCGACTAGCCACCTTTAGCACAGATACGCAGTATTTT. Translating it yields CASSSTRLATFSTDTQYF.

This rearrangement joins TRBV5-6 to TRBJ2-5; possible D gene TRBD2, 7 bases. V was cut by 4 bases and J by 4 bases, with 14 bases left in between. Germline lookup yields CDR1 SGHDT and CDR2 YYEEEE. The CDR3 length is 14 residues. DNA of the CDR3: TGTGCCAGCAGCCCGACGGGGGGCGCAGAGACCCAGTACTTC. Translation: CASSPTGGAETQYF.

The CDR3 here is CASSVDEGLLDEQYF. CDR3 bases: TGTGCCAGCAGCGTAGATGAGGGGCTGTTAGACGAGCAGTACTTC. The J gene is TRBJ2-7, the V gene TRBV9; D might be TRBD1 or TRBD2, each matching 5 bases. The CDR3 is made up of 15 amino acids. Germline-derived CDR1 and CDR2 are SGDLS and YYNGEE. The V and J ends lost 0 bases and 5 bases respectively, with 15 bases between them.

The chain links TRBV4-2 to TRBJ2-5, with 7 bases lining up with TRBD1. V was clipped by 0 bases and J by 4 bases; unmatched bases: 2. In germline, CDR1 is LGHNA, CDR2 YNFKEQ. CDR3 length: 14 amino acids. The CDR3, as DNA: TGTGCCAGCAGCCAAGATTACAGGGGAGAGACCCAGTACTTC. This codes for CASSQDYRGETQYF.

This chain connects TRBV7-2 to TRBJ1-2; 7 positions agree with TRBD1. The CDR3 runs to 17 residues. CDR1 is SGHTA and CDR2 is FQGNSA in the germline V gene. With 5 bases clipped from V and 5 bases from J, the junction kept 17 bases outside the gene matches. Here the CDR3 reads CASSLNPAQGVRYGYTF. In DNA form, the CDR3 reads TGTGCCAGCAGCCTAAACCCCGCCCAGGGGGTTAGGTATGGCTACACCTTC. The full variable domain, rest sourced from reference TRBV7-2 and TRBJ1-2, is GAGVSQSPSNKVTEKGKDVELRCDPISGHTALYWYRQSLGQGLEFLIYFQGNSAPDKSGLPSDRFSAERTGGSVSTLTIQRTQQEDSAVYLCASSLNPAQGVRYGYTFGSGTRLTVV.

The V and J genes are TRBV19 and TRBJ1-2; D is possibly TRBD1 (6 bases). The germline gives CDR1 LNHDA, CDR2 SQIVND (reference sequence). The CDR3 has 15 amino acids. V shed 4 bases and J shed 0 bases, with 12 bases lying between them. The CDR3 reads CASSTPRGSNYGYTF. As DNA, the CDR3 is TGTGCCAGTAGTACCCCCAGGGGATCTAACTATGGCTACACCTTC. Full variable domain (missing parts from reference TRBV19 and TRBJ1-2): DGGITQSPKYLFRKEGQNVTLSCEQNLNHDAMYWYRQDPGQGLRLIYYSQIVNDFQKGDIAEGYSVSREKKESFPLTVTSAQKNPTAFYLCASSTPRGSNYGYTFGSGTRLTVV.

The rearrangement links TRBV28 to TRBJ2-3, with 7 bases that match TRBD1. The CDR3 spans 18 residues. The germline V gene has CDR1 MDHEN and CDR2 SYDVKM. The V gene end was trimmed by 3 bases and the J gene end by 1 base; junction bases not matched to a gene: 13. CDR3 in amino acids: CASSFSSWAGGGTDTQYF. The DNA for the CDR3 is TGTGCCAGCAGTTTTTCTTCCTGGGCAGGGGGTGGCACAGATACGCAGTATTTT.

This chain links TRBV27 with TRBJ2-7, with 9 nucleotides matching TRBD1. Germline V gene lookup returns CDR1 MNHEY and CDR2 SMNVEV (reference sequence). The trim removed 2 bases at V and 6 bases at J, leaving 8 bases unmatched. This CDR3 is 15 amino acids long. CDR3 residues: CASSLGDRAFREQYF. The CDR3 nucleotides read TGTGCCAGCAGTTTAGGGGACAGGGCCTTTCGCGAGCAGTACTTC.

CDR3 in amino acids: CASSLGRQVNYGYTF. The CDR3 nucleotides are TGCGCCAGCAGCTTAGGGCGACAGGTCAACTATGGCTACACCTTC. The V and J genes are TRBV5-1 and TRBJ1-2; D perhaps matches TRBD1 (6 bases). CDR3 size: 15 residues. Trimming cost V 2 bases and J 2 bases, with 13 bases left between them. Germline assignment: CDR1 SGHRS and CDR2 YFSETQ.

The genes are TRBV19 and TRBJ2-1; 9 nucleotides align to TRBD1. V gave up 7 bases and J gave up 2 bases; unmatched junction bases: 3. Germline CDR1 LNHDA, CDR2 SQIVND (reference sequence). The CDR3 sequence is 14 residues long. In DNA, the CDR3 is TGTGCCAGTATTGGGACAGGGACCTACAATGAGCAGTTCTTC. Residues: CASIGTGTYNEQFF.

The chain uses TRBV7-2 and TRBJ2-1, with D maybe TRBD2 (5 bases). Germline CDR1 SGHTA, CDR2 FQGNSA. This CDR3 comprises 14 residues. The V gene lost 7 bases and the J gene lost 6 bases, with 16 bases spanning the gap. CDR3 coding DNA: TGTGCCAGCAATTCCCAGGCGGGCCCCAATGAGCAGTTCTTC. Translating gives CASNSQAGPNEQFF.

V is TRBV6-5 and J is TRBJ2-5; D gene uncertain. Trimming left V 2 bases short and J 1 base short, with 8 bases between. Germline CDR1 MNHEY, CDR2 SVGAGI. CDR3 length: 14 residues. The CDR3 protein is CASSYRTAQETQYF. The CDR3 DNA reads as TGTGCCAGCAGTTACCGAACTGCCCAAGAGACCCAGTACTTC.

The chain recombines TRBV5-1 with TRBJ1-1; tentatively, D is TRBD1 (6 bases). V dropped 5 bases and J dropped 6 bases, with 17 bases sitting between them. Germline V CDR1 and CDR2: SGHRS, YFSETQ. The CDR3 extends over 14 amino acids. The CDR3 loop is CASSFSGEGSEAFF. CDR3 sequence (DNA): TGCGCCAGCAGTTTTTCAGGGGAGGGCTCTGAAGCTTTCTTT.

The chain is built from TRBV11-2 and TRBJ1-1; D is ambiguous. Germline values: CDR1 SGHAT, CDR2 FQNNGV. The CDR3 extends over 13 amino acids. V was clipped by 3 bases and J by 1 base, with 6 bases between them. The CDR3 DNA follows: TGTGCCAGCAGCTTCCAACAGAACACTGAAGCTTTCTTT. This encodes CASSFQQNTEAFF.

The chain uses TRBV2 and TRBJ2-1, with D hard to call. The V and J ends lost 3 bases and 7 bases respectively, with 10 bases between them. Germline CDR1 reads SNHLY; CDR2 reads FYNNEI. The CDR3 is made up of 13 amino acids. This CDR3 is CASSDWTRNEQFF. CDR3 nucleotides: TGTGCCAGCAGTGATTGGACGAGAAATGAGCAGTTCTTC.

J is TRBJ1-4 and V is TRBV6-6; 8 nucleotides agree with TRBD1. The CDR3 contains 14 residues. With V trimmed by 5 bases and J by 7 bases, 6 bases remained unmatched. In germline, CDR1 is MNHNY, CDR2 SVGAGI (reference sequence). The CDR3 DNA is TGTGCCAGCAGTCAACAGGGGGAGGGTGAAAAACTGTTTTTT. This encodes CASSQQGEGEKLFF.